This T cell receptor (beta chain) is drawn from a study of ipilimumab plus nivolumab after autologous stem cell transplantation. Looking at the study overall: Patients received a median of roughly five ipilimumab and roughly 8 nivolumab doses. The DLBCL cohort had primary refractory and relapsed disease, with 18-month progression-free survival of about 82% and 31%.

Notes on this clone: Its specificity is unknown.

Starting 14 to 28 days after autologous transplant, ipilimumab 1 mg/kg was given. Clones were read by immunoSEQ multiplex PCR, and TCRdb kept only the in-frame ones, dropping some. The sample gives 10,000 to 15,000 clones, around 78% of which show up once; over 15% is in the top ten. Trimming shortened V by 4 bases and J by 0 bases, and 12 bases separated the two germline ends. Germline V CDR1 and CDR2: LNHDA, SQIVND (reference sequence). This CDR3 comprises 15 residues. The study, taken as a whole, reports: TCR repertoire, Treg phenotype and gut microbiota reportedly support more study of this approach.

The V gene is TRBV19, the J gene TRBJ1-1; no clear D. The specimen was PBMCs, collected in a trial of ipilimumab plus nivolumab as post-transplant consolidation. The receptor's source is a male donor with diffuse large B-cell lymphoma. The CDR3 sequence is CASSKEGRLNTEAFF. The CDR3 DNA reads TGTGCCAGTAGTAAAGAAGGACGGCTGAACACTGAAGCTTTCTTT.